A single sample is the source of the 21 T cell receptor beta chains below, sequenced in a study of vaccination and CD4 T cells after COVID-19. Cultured CD4+ T cell DNA underwent sequencing with the Oncomine TCR Beta short-read assay. TCRdb called the PCR reads again in MiXCR, with one record for every CDR3 protein. The data show about 15,000 distinct CDR3 sequences, 52% seen once. Their specific antigens are unknown. The treatment: approximately 9-day PBMC culture with coronavirus spike peptide pools or control peptides (ViraFEST assay). The sequencing input was CD4+ T cells from blood, cultured in vitro. These TCRs come from a human donor who had recovered from COVID-19.

The V call is TRBV2, the J call TRBJ2-7; 7 bases match TRBD1. The CDR3 loop spans 16 amino acids. After removal of 7 bases from V and 1 base from J, the junction contained 13 bases not matched to a gene. CDR1 and CDR2 from the germline V gene are SNHLY and FYNNEI. The CDR3 region is CASILPTPGQSYEQYF. In nucleotides, the CDR3 is TGTGCCAGCATCCTACCCACGCCGGGACAGTCCTACGAGCAGTACTTC.

The chain recombines TRBV11-2 with TRBJ2-3; the D is unclear. The CDR3 contains 15 residues. CDR1 and CDR2 from the germline V gene are SGHAT and FQNNGV. V lost 1 base to trimming and J lost 2 bases, with 10 bases between them. This CDR3 reads CASSLGRIDTDTQYF. Here the CDR3 DNA reads TGTGCCAGCAGCTTAGGGCGGATCGACACAGATACGCAGTATTTT.

J is TRBJ1-1 and V is TRBV12-5; TRBD1 agrees at 10 bases. Trimming removed 7 bases from V and 4 bases from J; junction bases left unmatched: 3. CDR1 is LGHNT, CDR2 FRNRAP, per germline. This CDR3 region has 13 residues. CDR3: CASVRQGATEAFF. The DNA of the CDR3 is TGTGCTAGTGTTCGACAGGGGGCCACTGAAGCTTTCTTT.

The V call is TRBV19, the J call TRBJ2-1; possible D gene TRBD1, 5 bases. Germline CDR1 reads LNHDA; CDR2 reads SQIVND (reference sequence). The CDR3 totals 14 residues. V lost 5 bases to trimming and J lost 6 bases, with 14 bases between them. The CDR3 nucleotides read TGTGCCAGTAGTCAGGTCAGGGTAGGCAATGAGCAGTTCTTC. This encodes CASSQVRVGNEQFF.

As for this clonotype: The junction shows a germline mismatch at one end, possibly a read error. The chain employs TRBV5-3 and TRBJ2-3, with D tentatively TRBD2 (6 bases). TRBV5-3 is placed among ORFs of uncertain function. There are 13 residues in the CDR3. The CDR3 bases are TGTGCCAGCAGCTTGGATCGTGGGGGGACGCAGTATTTT. Its translation is CASSLDRGGTQYF.

The V gene is TRBV7-9, the J gene TRBJ2-3; D unresolved. Germline values: CDR1 SEHNR, CDR2 FQNEAQ (reference sequence). The length of the CDR3 is 12 residues. The V and J ends lost 5 bases and 6 bases respectively, with 9 bases between them. DNA of the CDR3: TGTGCCAGCAGCCCCGACTCGGATACGCAGTATTTT. As protein: CASSPDSDTQYF.

The rearrangement uses TRBV19 and TRBJ1-1; unclear D gene. The length of the CDR3 is 14 residues. Germline CDR1 LNHDA, CDR2 SQIVND (reference sequence). V dropped 2 bases and J dropped 5 bases, with 12 bases sitting between them. The DNA for the CDR3 is TGTGCCAGTAGTATATGGGGTTTGGGGACTGAAGCTTTCTTT. Residues: CASSIWGLGTEAFF. Full variable domain (rest looked up from reference TRBV19 and TRBJ1-1): DGGITQSPKYLFRKEGQNVTLSCEQNLNHDAMYWYRQDPGQGLRLIYYSQIVNDFQKGDIAEGYSVSREKKESFPLTVTSAQKNPTAFYLCASSIWGLGTEAFFGQGTRLTVV.

The table lists this clonotype with a few counts. The V and J genes are TRBV27 and TRBJ1-6; the match to TRBD1 covers 11 bases. The length of the CDR3 is 16 residues. V was pared by 5 bases and J by 1 base, with 1 base of the junction left unmatched. Germline V gene sequence: CDR1 MNHEY, CDR2 SMNVEV (reference sequence). In DNA, the CDR3 is TGTGCCAGCAGTGGACAGGGGGCGTCCTATAATTCACCCCTCCACTTT. Its protein product is CASSGQGASYNSPLHF.

CDR3 sequence (DNA): TGTGCCAGCAGTTTTGGGGTGGGCACCGGGGAGCTGTTTTTT. Encoded protein: CASSFGVGTGELFF. This chain joins TRBV27 and TRBJ2-2; unclear D gene. The CDR3 runs 14 residues. Trimming removed 3 bases at V and 4 bases at J, with 9 bases between. CDR1 MNHEY and CDR2 SMNVEV come from the germline V gene (reference sequence).

This clonotype came up a few times. This chain joins TRBV6-5 and TRBJ1-5; D remains unclear. V was shortened by 3 bases and J by 15 bases, with 9 bases between the two germline ends. Germline assignment: CDR1 MNHEY and CDR2 SVGAGI. CDR3 length: 10 residues. The CDR3 bases are TGTGCCAGCAGTTATCGGCCCTGGCATTTT. Translating it yields CASSYRPWHF.

The J gene is TRBJ2-7, the V gene TRBV2, with D possibly being TRBD1 or TRBD2 (6 bases each). Germline values: CDR1 SNHLY, CDR2 FYNNEI. The CDR3 is 14 residues long. V lost 7 bases to trimming and J lost 3 bases, with 16 bases between them. CDR3 region: CASTPGATIYEQYF. The CDR3 DNA reads as TGTGCCAGCACCCCGGGGGCAACGATCTACGAGCAGTACTTC. Filled out from reference TRBV2 and TRBJ2-7, the complete variable domain reads EPEVTQTPSHQVTQMGQEVILRCVPISNHLYFYWYRQILGQKVEFLVSFYNNEISEKSEIFDDQFSVERPDGSNFTLKIRSTKLEDSAMYFCASTPGATIYEQYFGPGTRLTVT.

This sequence joins TRBV7-2 and TRBJ2-1; D might be TRBD1 or TRBD2, each matching 5 bases. V gave up 4 bases and J gave up 9 bases, with 13 bases separating them. CDR1 and CDR2 (germline): SGHTA, FQGNSA. The CDR3 sequence is 13 residues long. The CDR3 nucleotides are TGTGCCAGCAGCTGGGGACCGACGGTTGAGCAGTTCTTC. Encoded protein: CASSWGPTVEQFF. The entire variable domain, with the rest obtained from reference TRBV7-2 and TRBJ2-1, is as follows: GAGVSQSPSNKVTEKGKDVELRCDPISGHTALYWYRQSLGQGLEFLIYFQGNSAPDKSGLPSDRFSAERTGGSVSTLTIQRTQQEDSAVYLCASSWGPTVEQFFGPGTRLTVL.

The genes are TRBV6-2 or TRBV6-3 and TRBJ2-7; 8 positions match TRBD2. The germline V gene encodes CDR1 MNHEY and CDR2 SVGEGT. V lost 0 bases, J lost 6 bases, and 1 base stayed unmatched. The CDR3 covers 13 residues. The chain's CDR3 is CASSYSGLAEQYF. The CDR3 nucleotides read TGTGCCAGCAGTTACTCTGGACTAGCCGAGCAGTACTTC.

This clonotype was seen only once. The V gene is TRBV6-2 or TRBV6-3, the J gene TRBJ1-1, with TRBD1 as a possible D gene (6 bases). Germline V lookup: CDR1 MNHEY, CDR2 SVGEGT. The length of the CDR3 is 15 residues. V gave up 5 bases and J gave up 3 bases, with 16 bases separating them. The CDR3 DNA reads as TGTGCCAGCAGTCGAACAGGGTTAACGTACACTGAAGCTTTCTTT. It specifies CASSRTGLTYTEAFF.

The chain links TRBV24-1 to TRBJ1-2; D is unclear. The CDR3 is made up of 13 amino acids. CDR1 is KGHDR and CDR2 is SFDVKD in the germline V gene. V lost 5 bases and J 8 bases, leaving 14 bases between the germline ends. The CDR3 DNA reads TGTGCCACCAGTGGTCGATCCCTGGGAGGCTACACCTTC. Its protein is CATSGRSLGGYTF.

The chain links TRBV6-1 to TRBJ2-7; 8 nucleotides match TRBD2. Per the germline V gene, CDR1 is MNHNS and CDR2 is SASEGT. The CDR3 is made up of 13 amino acids. The V gene end was trimmed by 5 bases and the J gene end by 4 bases; junction bases not matched to a gene: 4. The CDR3 DNA reads TGTGCCAGCAGTCCGGGCGGGAGGTACGAGCAGTACTTC. This encodes CASSPGGRYEQYF.

The chain has TRBV11-2 and TRBJ1-2; TRBD1 matches 9 bases. The CDR3 covers 19 residues. Germline V gene sequence: CDR1 SGHAT, CDR2 FQNNGV. V dropped 4 bases and J dropped 0; count of bases not matched to a gene: 15. The CDR3 protein is CASSSLPRQGERANYGYTF. For the CDR3, the DNA is TGTGCCAGCAGCTCCCTACCTCGACAGGGGGAAAGAGCTAACTATGGCTACACCTTC. The full variable domain, rest sourced from reference TRBV11-2 and TRBJ1-2, is EAGVAQSPRYKIIEKRQSVAFWCNPISGHATLYWYQQILGQGPKLLIQFQNNGVVDDSQLPKDRFSAERLKGVDSTLKIQPAKLEDSAVYLCASSSLPRQGERANYGYTFGSGTRLTVV.

The CDR3 region has the DNA TGTGCCAGCAGTAAACAGGGCGACGGGGATTCACCCCTCCACTTT. Translated, it gives CASSKQGDGDSPLHF. The rearrangement uses TRBV6-1 and TRBJ1-6, with D tentatively TRBD1 (6 bases). V was shortened by 5 bases and J by 8 bases, with 16 bases between the two germline ends. In germline, CDR1 is MNHNS, CDR2 SASEGT. This CDR3 is 15 amino acids long.

This clonotype has only one observation. The chain has TRBV19 and TRBJ1-5; unclear D gene. V was shortened by 3 bases and J by 7 bases, with 13 bases between the two germline ends. Germline CDR1 is LNHDA and CDR2 is SQIVND (reference sequence). The CDR3 is 14 residues long. CDR3 bases: TGTGCCAGTAGTATCCAAGGGATTGGGCAGCCCCAGCATTTT. Translating it yields CASSIQGIGQPQHF.

The chain combines TRBV2 with TRBJ2-5; D remains ambiguous. The CDR3 is 12 amino acids. V lost 6 bases, J lost 1 base, and 6 bases lay in between. CDR1 and CDR2 (germline): SNHLY, FYNNEI. The CDR3 region is CASRRIQETQYF. DNA for the CDR3: TGTGCCAGCAGACGGATCCAAGAGACCCAGTACTTC. The full variable domain, completed using reference TRBV2 and TRBJ2-5, is EPEVTQTPSHQVTQMGQEVILRCVPISNHLYFYWYRQILGQKVEFLVSFYNNEISEKSEIFDDQFSVERPDGSNFTLKIRSTKLEDSAMYFCASRRIQETQYFGPGTRLLVL.

This clonotype is categorized as medium-sized. The V call is TRBV6-1, the J call TRBJ2-3, with D possibly being TRBD1 or TRBD2 (5 bases each). In germline, CDR1 is MNHNS, CDR2 SASEGT. V was pared by 6 bases and J by 0 bases, with 22 bases between. The CDR3 has 18 amino acids. CDR3 protein: CASRPRDPTQGSTDTQYF. The CDR3 nucleotides are TGTGCCAGCAGACCCCGGGACCCCACGCAAGGGAGCACAGATACGCAGTATTTT.